This TCR beta chain was documented in a study of control samples from healthy donors and cancer patients. Trimming removed 2 bases at V and 3 bases at J, with 11 bases between. Looked up from germline, CDR1 is KGHSH and CDR2 is LQKENI. This CDR3 is 14 amino acids long. The assay was immunoSEQ multiplex PCR, and TCRdb's table has in-frame clones only and misses some. The data show 100,000 to 150,000 clones, 80% to 90% seen once. The TCR was taken from a man aged 25 to 40 in good health. The sample consisted of blood. V and J are TRBV18 and TRBJ2-7, with D possibly matching TRBD1 (5 bases). Here the CDR3 DNA reads TGTGCCAGCTCACCAAATTCCGACAGCTACGAGCAGTACGTC. Translated: CASSPNSDSYEQYV.